This record concerns one T cell receptor (beta chain) sequence. The CDR3 totals 14 residues. Germline CDR1 reads MGHRA; CDR2 reads YSYEKL. Trimming stripped 6 bases from V and 8 bases from J, with 19 bases between. The data derive from a study of blood T cell repertoires in COVID-19. Profiling relied on immunoSEQ multiplex PCR, and the TCRdb table lists in-frame clones only, not all of them. The table includes about 110,000 clones, around 90% detected once. Sequencing was performed on peripheral blood. The rearrangement links TRBV4-1 to TRBJ1-2; no reliable D call. The receptor was derived from a human donor in a cohort sampled during active COVID-19. The CDR3 DNA follows: TGCGCCAGCAGTACACTTGGCCGGGGAAGGGGCTACACCTTC. Protein: CASSTLGRGRGYTF.